This is a list of T cell receptor beta chains from one sample in a study of T-cell memory formation after mild COVID-19. TCRdb fed the 5' RACE reads into MiXCR, producing one record per CDR3 protein. The sample carries around 530,000 distinct CDR3 sequences, less than 25% recorded once. Sample: PBMCs or a T cell subset sorted from them (not recorded which). These receptors came from an adult woman who had mild COVID-19 (a few samples of this study predate the infection). Cell type and time point are not known. Each CDR3 is given with its conserved first and last residue. A D gene is named only where the DNA matches it firmly. Not all rows give a size; the values are once, few, many and, for expanded clones, a class.

j_gene	v_gene	abundance	d_gene	CDR3nt	CDR3aa
TRBJ1-2	TRBV6-5	-	-	TGTGCCAGCAGTCCCTTACAGAGACGGGGCTATGGCTACACCTTC	CASSPLQRRGYGYTF
TRBJ1-4	TRBV15	-	TRBD1	TGTGCCACCAGCAGGATTAAGACAGGGTTGAAGGAAAAACTGTTTTTT	CATSRIKTGLKEKLFF
TRBJ2-5	TRBV7-2	-	TRBD1	TGTGCCAGCAGCCCGGACAGGGGGTTCGAGGAGACCCAGTACTTC	CASSPDRGFEETQYF
TRBJ2-1	TRBV29-1	few	TRBD2	TGCAGCGCCCAAGTGGGCGGGAGGGGCTATGAGCAGTTCTTC	CSAQVGGRGYEQFF
TRBJ2-1	TRBV24-1	few	TRBD1	TGTGCCACCAGTGGCAGGGGGTTGGGTGAGCAGTTCTTC	CATSGRGLGEQFF
TRBJ2-6	TRBV9	-	-	TGTGCCAGCAGCCCCCCCGTTGGTGGGGCCAACGTCCTGACTTTC	CASSPPVGGANVLTF
TRBJ2-7	TRBV15	-	-	TGTGCCACCAGCAGAGATCGAGCGTTAGGCTCCTACGAGCAGTACTTC	CATSRDRALGSYEQYF
TRBJ2-2	TRBV5-1	many	-	TGCGCCAGCAGCTTGGATGGAGGGTTGAGCACCGGGGAGCTGTTTTTT	CASSLDGGLSTGELFF
TRBJ1-2	TRBV4-3	-	-	TGCGCCAGCAGCCAAGATGGGCCCCTTTCTCGGCGGGGCTACACCTTC	CASSQDGPLSRRGYTF
TRBJ2-1	TRBV2	few	-	TGTGCCAGCAGTGGACGGTACCATGGGAATGAGCAGTTCTTC	CASSGRYHGNEQFF
TRBJ2-1	TRBV12-3/TRBV12-4	few	TRBD2	TGTGCCAGCAGTTTTCTAGCGGGGGATTACAATGAGCAGTTCTTC	CASSFLAGDYNEQFF
TRBJ1-1	TRBV19	-	-	TGTGCCAGTAGTAGCGGTCCGGGAGCTTTCTTT	CASSSGPGAFF
TRBJ2-1	TRBV6-5	-	-	TGTGCCAGCAGTTACTTGGAGTCGGGAGTAGAGAATGAGCAGTTCTTC	CASSYLESGVENEQFF
TRBJ1-2	TRBV12-3/TRBV12-4	few	-	TGTGCCAGCAGTTTCGGGGGCGCGGACTATGGCTACACCTTC	CASSFGGADYGYTF
TRBJ2-5	TRBV6-2/TRBV6-3	few	-	TGTGCCAGCGTAGCTCGACTAGGGGGTGAGACCCAGTACTTC	CASVARLGGETQYF
TRBJ1-1	TRBV5-1	-	TRBD1	TGCGCCAGCAGCCTACAACTCGAGGACAGGGCTTTCTTT	CASSLQLEDRAFF
TRBJ2-1	TRBV20-1	few	-	TGCAGTGCTAGTTACAACAATGAGCAGTTCTTC	CSASYNNEQFF
TRBJ1-1	TRBV12-3/TRBV12-4	few	-	TGTGCCAGCAGTTTGACTATAAGTACTGAAGCTTTCTTT	CASSLTISTEAFF
TRBJ2-3	TRBV4-2	-	-	TGTGCCAGCAGCCAAGGACTCTACACAGATACGCAGTATTTT	CASSQGLYTDTQYF
TRBJ1-1	TRBV25-1	-	-	TGTGCCAGCAGTATTGCAATTGGCTGGAACACTGAAGCTTTCTTT	CASSIAIGWNTEAFF
TRBJ2-5	TRBV15	few	TRBD2	TGTGCCACCAGCATACAGACAGTGACTAGCGCCCCGGGCCAGTACTTC	CATSIQTVTSAPGQYF
TRBJ1-1	TRBV19	-	TRBD1	TGTGCCAGTAGTATAAGGGGACAGGGTATCGCGGAAGCTTTCTTT	CASSIRGQGIAEAFF
TRBJ2-2	TRBV9	-	-	TGTGCCAGCAGCGTAGCTGCAGGGGCGCTTCTTACCGGGGAGCTGTTTTTT	CASSVAAGALLTGELFF
TRBJ1-1	TRBV5-1	few	-	TGCGCCAGCAGCTTCGACGGGGGACTGCAAGCTTTCTTT	CASSFDGGLQAFF
TRBJ2-7	TRBV29-1	-	TRBD2	TGCAGCGTTGAGGGCGGGAGCTTAGAGCAGTACTTC	CSVEGGSLEQYF
TRBJ1-2	TRBV4-3	-	-	TGCGCCAGCAGCCAAGACCCCAGGGTGAACTATGGCTACACCTTC	CASSQDPRVNYGYTF
TRBJ2-1	TRBV3-1	few	-	TGTGCCAGCAGCCAAGGGGGCTTTGAGCAGTTCTTC	CASSQGGFEQFF
TRBJ2-1	TRBV5-4	-	-	TGTGCCAGCAGCTCTACAGGGAAGGGCGATGAGCAGTTCTTC	CASSSTGKGDEQFF
TRBJ2-3	TRBV5-1	-	TRBD2	TGCGCCAGCGCCCCCCGGGCTAGCGGGAGTACAGATACGCAGTATTTT	CASAPRASGSTDTQYF
TRBJ2-1	TRBV7-2	many	-	TGTGCCAGCAGCTTATCGGTTAGCTCCTACAATGAGCAGTTCTTC	CASSLSVSSYNEQFF
TRBJ2-3	TRBV24-1	-	TRBD1	TGTGCCACCAGTGACCAGACAGGGATTCAAACAGATACGCAGTATTTT	CATSDQTGIQTDTQYF
TRBJ2-5	TRBV7-3	-	-	TGTGCCAGCAGCCCAAACCCTGACTACCAAGAGACCCAGTACTTC	CASSPNPDYQETQYF
TRBJ2-5	TRBV5-1	-	TRBD1	TGCGCCAGCAGCCTTCTCGGACAGGGAGGAGAGACCCAGTACTTC	CASSLLGQGGETQYF
TRBJ2-3	TRBV6-4	few	-	TGTGCCAGCATAGAACCAGGACCGTTCACAGATACGCAGTATTTT	CASIEPGPFTDTQYF
TRBJ2-1	TRBV6-2/TRBV6-3	few	-	TGTGCCAGCAGTTACTCGGGGGCTAGCGGTATATACAATGAGCAGTTCTTC	CASSYSGASGIYNEQFF
TRBJ1-2	TRBV19	-	TRBD1	TGTGCCAGTAGCCTCCGGGACAGGGACCGCTATGGCTACACCTTC	CASSLRDRDRYGYTF
TRBJ1-2	TRBV12-3/TRBV12-4	few	-	TGTGCCAGCAGTTTAGGGGGAGGGGCGGACTATGGCTACACCTTC	CASSLGGGADYGYTF
TRBJ2-5	TRBV18	-	-	TGTGCCAGCTCCGGCAAAGAGACCCAGTACTTC	CASSGKETQYF
TRBJ2-2	TRBV20-1	many	-	TGCAGTGCCTTTCCGGGGACCCTGAACACCGGGGAGCTGTTTTTT	CSAFPGTLNTGELFF
TRBJ2-1	TRBV6-2/TRBV6-3	few	-	TGTGCCAGCACCCGGAGTATCTCCTACAATGAGCAGTTCTTC	CASTRSISYNEQFF
TRBJ2-7	TRBV20-1	-	-	TGCAGTGCCCCAAGCTCAGGTGCCTACGAGCAGTACTTC	CSAPSSGAYEQYF
TRBJ2-3	TRBV7-8	many	-	TGTGCCAGCAGCAGGACTGGCGCAGGGGCCACAGATACGCAGTATTTT	CASSRTGAGATDTQYF
TRBJ2-1	TRBV4-3	-	TRBD2	TGCGCCAGCAGCCGCGGACTAGCGGCCAATGAGCAGTTCTTC	CASSRGLAANEQFF
TRBJ2-7	TRBV12-3/TRBV12-4	-	-	TGTGCCAGCAGTCAACGACAGCGAGCCTCCTACGAGCAGTACTTC	CASSQRQRASYEQYF
TRBJ2-2	TRBV24-1	-	TRBD1	TGTGCCACCACCCGGGACAGGAACACCGGGGAGCTGTTTTTT	CATTRDRNTGELFF
TRBJ2-4	TRBV6-5	few	-	TGTGCCAGCAGTTCTAAGGGGACCCCCTATTTAGCCAAAAACATTCAGTACTTC	CASSSKGTPYLAKNIQYF
TRBJ2-3	TRBV11-3	few	-	TGTGCCAGCAGCTTTCCCGGGGCCTCAGATACGCAGTATTTT	CASSFPGASDTQYF
TRBJ2-2	TRBV9	many	-	TGTGCCAGCAGCGTAGTTGGGGGGATGTCGGCCGGGGAGCTGTTTTTT	CASSVVGGMSAGELFF